The present T cell receptor beta chain was sequenced within a study of metastatic and nonmetastatic thyroid tumors. About the study: Repertoire data that came from the blood and tumor or nodule tissue of malignant and benign thyroid patients were compared.

This clone was counted ten times or more. The antigen is not known. The same CDR3 arises from other DNA sequences in this sample as well. CDR3 length: 15 amino acids. The V and J ends lost 6 bases and 4 bases, in that order; junction bases with no gene match: 8. Germline CDR1 SEHNR, CDR2 FQNEAQ (reference sequence). Regarding the study as a whole: When malignant thyroid tumors were compared with benign nodules, TCR beta diversity was reportedly significantly higher in the malignant tumors. This held in both blood and tumor samples.

Authors' methods: The authors used CDR3 differences across clinicopathological groups to build a distant-metastasis classifier for papillary thyroid cancer. TCRdb re-called the PCR reads via MiXCR. The V and J calls and clone size are TCRdb's, not the authors'. The top ten hold 3.4% of the sample, which has 30,000 to 35,000 clones, less than 20% seen once. No patient received treatment before thyroid surgery. The chain employs TRBV7-9 and TRBJ2-5, with TRBD2 matching 10 bases. Sequencing input: blood. This sequence was found in a female donor with papillary thyroid cancer or a benign thyroid nodule (not recorded which). Some clones in this sample may be carry-over from other donors' samples. Written as DNA, the CDR3 is TGTGCCAGCAGTACCCTAGCGGGAGAGGGAGAGACCCAGTACTTC. Its protein is CASSTLAGEGETQYF.